This TCR beta chain appears in the sequencing data of a study of blood T cell repertoires in COVID-19. In the study overall: Whether acute or convalescent, the COVID-19 samples came from the United States, Italy and Spain. Sources were T cells, B-cell-depleted T cells, or PBMCs; the material itself was cDNA or gDNA.

The CDR3 is 14 residues long. The V gene's germline CDR1 is SGHTS and CDR2 YDEGEE. Trimming stripped 4 bases from V and 4 bases from J, with 12 bases between. Source study methods: Amplifying reference gene primers gave estimates of nucleated cell counts. Profiling relied on immunoSEQ multiplex PCR, and the TCRdb table lists in-frame clones only, not all of them. V, J and clone size were drawn from that table, and D and trimming were deduced from the DNA. The sample contains 75,000 or so clones, roughly 85% of which appear only once. V is TRBV5-8 and J is TRBJ1-5; no definite D call. The source is an older woman with acute or convalescent COVID-19. Input material: peripheral blood. CDR3 DNA: TGTGCCAGCAGCAGTCAGGTGCCGAATCAGCCCCAGCATTTT. It translates to CASSSQVPNQPQHF. The full variable domain, rest sourced from reference TRBV5-8 and TRBJ1-5, is EAGVTQSPTHLIKTRGQQATLRCSPISGHTSVYWYQQALGLGLQFLLWYDEGEERNRGNFPPRFSGRQFPNYSSELNVNALELEDSALYLCASSSQVPNQPQHFGDGTRLSIL.